This TCR beta chain was captured in a study of T cell repertoires in cytomegalovirus infection. Germline CDR1 MNHEY, CDR2 SVGEGT. The CDR3 spans 16 residues. The J segment lost 2 bases and the V segment lost 6 bases, leaving 5 bases of the junction unmatched. TCRdb re-called the reads through MiXCR, storing one row per CDR3 protein. The data hold about 55,000 distinct CDR3 sequences, with around 18% observed a single time. For this clonotype: The antigen remains undetermined.

The sample consisted of CD8+ T cells from cultured PBMCs, taken from culture after CMV antigen stimulation. This sequence originates from a human donor in good health (CMV status not recorded). Some clones in this sample may be carry-over from other donors' samples. V and J are TRBV6-2 or TRBV6-3 and TRBJ2-1, with TRBD2 identical over 12 bases. Here the CDR3 reads CASRGGLAGPYNEQFF. In DNA form, the CDR3 reads TGTGCCAGCAGAGGGGGACTAGCGGGCCCCTACAATGAGCAGTTCTTC.